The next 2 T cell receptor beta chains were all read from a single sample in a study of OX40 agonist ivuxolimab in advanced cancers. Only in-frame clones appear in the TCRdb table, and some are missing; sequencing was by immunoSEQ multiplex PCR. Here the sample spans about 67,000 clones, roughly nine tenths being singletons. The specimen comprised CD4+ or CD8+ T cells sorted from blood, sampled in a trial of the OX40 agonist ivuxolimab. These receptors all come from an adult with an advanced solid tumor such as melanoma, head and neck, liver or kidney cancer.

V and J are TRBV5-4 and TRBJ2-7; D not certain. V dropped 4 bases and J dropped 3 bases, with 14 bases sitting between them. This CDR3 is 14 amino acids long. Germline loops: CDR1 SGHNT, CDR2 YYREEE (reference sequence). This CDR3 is CASSVPTASYEQYF. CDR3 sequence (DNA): TGTGCCAGCAGCGTGCCGACGGCTAGCTACGAGCAGTACTTC.

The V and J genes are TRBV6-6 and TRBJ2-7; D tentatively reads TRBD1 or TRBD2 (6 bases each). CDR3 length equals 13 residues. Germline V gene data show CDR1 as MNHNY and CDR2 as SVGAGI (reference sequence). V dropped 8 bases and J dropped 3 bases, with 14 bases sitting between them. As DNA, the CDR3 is TGTGCCAGCTCTCGGGGGCCTGGCTACGAGCAGTACTTC. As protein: CASSRGPGYEQYF.